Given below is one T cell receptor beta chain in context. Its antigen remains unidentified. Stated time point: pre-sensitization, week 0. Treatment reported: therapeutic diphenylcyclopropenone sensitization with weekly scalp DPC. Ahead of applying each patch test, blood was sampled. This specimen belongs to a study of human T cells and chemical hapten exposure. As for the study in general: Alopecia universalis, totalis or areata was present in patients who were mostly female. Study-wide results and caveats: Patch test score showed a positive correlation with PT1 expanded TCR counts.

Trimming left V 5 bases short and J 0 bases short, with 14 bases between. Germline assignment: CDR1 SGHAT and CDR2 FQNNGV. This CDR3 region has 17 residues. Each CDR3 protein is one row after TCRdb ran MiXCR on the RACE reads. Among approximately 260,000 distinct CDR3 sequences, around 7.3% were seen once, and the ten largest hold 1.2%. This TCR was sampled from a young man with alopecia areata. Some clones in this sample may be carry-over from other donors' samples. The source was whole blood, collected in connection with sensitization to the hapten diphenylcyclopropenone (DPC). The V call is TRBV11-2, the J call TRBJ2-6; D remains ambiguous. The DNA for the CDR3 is TGTGCCAGCAGCCCCCCGACGACCTTCTCTGGGGCCAACGTCCTGACTTTC. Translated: CASSPPTTFSGANVLTF. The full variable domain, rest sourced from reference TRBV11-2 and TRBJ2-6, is EAGVAQSPRYKIIEKRQSVAFWCNPISGHATLYWYQQILGQGPKLLIQFQNNGVVDDSQLPKDRFSAERLKGVDSTLKIQPAKLEDSAVYLCASSPPTTFSGANVLTFGAGSRLTVL.